One T cell receptor (beta chain) is described in this entry. One end of the junction fails to match germline, which may point to a read error. This CDR3 region has 15 residues. Germline values: CDR1 LNHNV, CDR2 YYDKDF (reference sequence). The sample originates from a study of blood T cell repertoires in COVID-19. Turning to the study itself: The analysed material was cDNA or gDNA that came from T cells, B-cell-depleted T cells, or PBMCs.

Sequencing used immunoSEQ multiplex PCR; TCRdb keeps in-frame clones, though not all of them. Of some 54,000 clones in the sample, around 90% are singletons; the top ten hold under 3%. This clonotype was sampled from a man in his fifties or sixties with acute or convalescent COVID-19. Sequencing used peripheral blood. The chain combines TRBV15 with TRBJ1-4; TRBD1 might be the D (5 bases). CDR3 in DNA: TGTGCCACCAGCGGAGAAAGGGGTGTGGGTGAAAAACTGTTTTTT. Translation gives CATSGERGVGEKLFF.